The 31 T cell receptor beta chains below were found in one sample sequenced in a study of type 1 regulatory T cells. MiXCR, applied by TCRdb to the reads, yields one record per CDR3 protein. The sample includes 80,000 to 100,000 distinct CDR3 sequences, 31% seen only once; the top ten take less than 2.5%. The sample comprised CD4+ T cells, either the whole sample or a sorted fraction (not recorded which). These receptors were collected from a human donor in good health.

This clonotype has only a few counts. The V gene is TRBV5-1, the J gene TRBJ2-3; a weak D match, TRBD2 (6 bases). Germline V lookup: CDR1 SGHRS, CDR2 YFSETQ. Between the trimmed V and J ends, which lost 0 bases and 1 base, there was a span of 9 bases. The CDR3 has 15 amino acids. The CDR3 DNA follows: TGCGCCAGCAGCTTGGTCCAGCGGGGCACAGATACGCAGTATTTT. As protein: CASSLVQRGTDTQYF.

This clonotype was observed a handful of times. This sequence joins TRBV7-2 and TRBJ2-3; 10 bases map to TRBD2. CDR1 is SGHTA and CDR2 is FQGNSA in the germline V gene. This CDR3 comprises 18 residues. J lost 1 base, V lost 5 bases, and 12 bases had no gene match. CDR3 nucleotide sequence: TGTGCCAGCAGCCGATTCATGGGACTAGCGAGGGGCACAGATACGCAGTATTTT. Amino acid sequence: CASSRFMGLARGTDTQYF.

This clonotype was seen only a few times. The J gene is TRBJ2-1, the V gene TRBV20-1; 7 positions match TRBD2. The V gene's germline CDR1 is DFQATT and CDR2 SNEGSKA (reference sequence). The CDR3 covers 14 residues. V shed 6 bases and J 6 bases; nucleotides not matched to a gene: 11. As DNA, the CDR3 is TGCAGTGCCTCCGGCCCGGGAGGCTCCAATGAGCAGTTCTTC. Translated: CSASGPGGSNEQFF.

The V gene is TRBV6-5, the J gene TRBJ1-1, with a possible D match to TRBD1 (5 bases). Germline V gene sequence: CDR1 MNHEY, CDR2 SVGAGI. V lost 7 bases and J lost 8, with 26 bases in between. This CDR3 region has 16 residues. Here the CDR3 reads CASKTYSSGTPGEAFF. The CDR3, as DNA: TGTGCCAGCAAAACTTATAGTTCCGGGACCCCGGGCGAAGCTTTCTTT.

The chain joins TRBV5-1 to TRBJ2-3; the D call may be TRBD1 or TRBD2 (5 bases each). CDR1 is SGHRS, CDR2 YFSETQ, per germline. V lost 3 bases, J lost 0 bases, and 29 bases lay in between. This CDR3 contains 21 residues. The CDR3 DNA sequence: TGCGCCAGCAGCTCACCAGGTTCCCGTCGGGACGTGCTCTATAGCACAGATACGCAGTATTTT. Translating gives CASSSPGSRRDVLYSTDTQYF. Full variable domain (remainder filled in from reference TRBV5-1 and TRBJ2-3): KAGVTQTPRYLIKTRGQQVTLSCSPISGHRSVSWYQQTPGQGLQFLFEYFSETQRNKGNFPGRFSGRQFSNSRSEMNVSTLELGDSALYLCASSSPGSRRDVLYSTDTQYFGPGTRLTVL.

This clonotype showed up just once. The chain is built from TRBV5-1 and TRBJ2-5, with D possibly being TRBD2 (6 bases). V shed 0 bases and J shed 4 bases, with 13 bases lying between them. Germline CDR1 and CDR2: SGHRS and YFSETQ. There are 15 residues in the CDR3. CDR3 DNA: TGCGCCAGCAGCTTGGCCGCGGGGTATCTAGAGACCCAGTACTTC. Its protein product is CASSLAAGYLETQYF.

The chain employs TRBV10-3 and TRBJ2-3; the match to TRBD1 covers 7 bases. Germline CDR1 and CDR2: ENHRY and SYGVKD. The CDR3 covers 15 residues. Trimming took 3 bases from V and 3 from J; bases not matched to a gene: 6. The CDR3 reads CAISDAGTVTDTQYF. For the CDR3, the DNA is TGTGCCATCAGTGATGCCGGGACAGTAACAGATACGCAGTATTTT.

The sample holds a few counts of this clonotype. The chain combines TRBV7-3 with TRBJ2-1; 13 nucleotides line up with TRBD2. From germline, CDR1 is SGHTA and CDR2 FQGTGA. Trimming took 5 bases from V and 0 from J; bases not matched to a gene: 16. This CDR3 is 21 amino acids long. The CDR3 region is CASSLNPPGLAGVPSYNEQFF. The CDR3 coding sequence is TGTGCCAGCAGCCTAAACCCGCCCGGACTAGCGGGAGTACCCTCCTACAATGAGCAGTTCTTC. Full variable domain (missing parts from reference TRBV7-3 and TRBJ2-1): GAGVSQTPSNKVTEKGKYVELRCDPISGHTALYWYRQSLGQGPEFLIYFQGTGAADDSGLPNDRFFAVRPEGSVSTLKIQRTERGDSAVYLCASSLNPPGLAGVPSYNEQFFGPGTRLTVL.

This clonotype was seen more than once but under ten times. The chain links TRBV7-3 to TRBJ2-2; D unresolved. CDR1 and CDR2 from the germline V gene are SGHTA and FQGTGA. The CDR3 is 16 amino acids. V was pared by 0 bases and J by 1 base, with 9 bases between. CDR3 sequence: CASSLTSGLNTGELFF. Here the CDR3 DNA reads TGTGCCAGCAGCTTAACGTCTGGGTTGAACACCGGGGAGCTGTTTTTT.

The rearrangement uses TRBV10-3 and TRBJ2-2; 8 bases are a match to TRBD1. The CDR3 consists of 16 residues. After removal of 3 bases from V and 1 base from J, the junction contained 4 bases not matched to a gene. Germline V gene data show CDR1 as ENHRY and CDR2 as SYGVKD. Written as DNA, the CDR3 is TGTGCCATCAGTGAAGGACAGGGCAGGAACACCGGGGAGCTGTTTTTT. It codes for CAISEGQGRNTGELFF.

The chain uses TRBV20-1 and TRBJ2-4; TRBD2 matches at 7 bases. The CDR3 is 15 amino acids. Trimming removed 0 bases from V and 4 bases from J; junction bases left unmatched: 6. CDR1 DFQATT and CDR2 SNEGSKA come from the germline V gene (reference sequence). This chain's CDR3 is CSAREPTAGKNIQYF. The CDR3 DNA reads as TGCAGTGCTAGAGAACCGACAGCGGGGAAAAACATTCAGTACTTC.

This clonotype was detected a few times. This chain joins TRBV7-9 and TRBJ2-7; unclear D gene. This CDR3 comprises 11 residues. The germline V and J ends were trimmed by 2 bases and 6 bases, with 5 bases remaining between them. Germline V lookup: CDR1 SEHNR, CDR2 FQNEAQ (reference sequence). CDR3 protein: CASSLLSEQYF. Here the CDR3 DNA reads TGTGCCAGCAGCTTACTGTCCGAGCAGTACTTC.

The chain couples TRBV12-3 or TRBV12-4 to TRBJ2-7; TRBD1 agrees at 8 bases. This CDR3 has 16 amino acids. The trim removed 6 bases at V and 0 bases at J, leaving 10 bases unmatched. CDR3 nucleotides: TGTGCCAGCAGCTCCCGGGACAGGCTTAGCTCCTACGAGCAGTACTTC. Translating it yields CASSSRDRLSSYEQYF.

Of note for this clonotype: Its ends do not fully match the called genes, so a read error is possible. The CDR3 protein is CPTSTRASNTQYF. CDR3 nucleotide sequence: TGTCCCACCAGTACTAGGGCTAGTAATACGCAGTATTTT. V gene TRBV24-1 combines with J gene TRBJ2-3, with D maybe TRBD2 (5 bases). The CDR3 totals 13 residues. Germline CDR1 reads KGHDR; CDR2 reads SFDVKD.

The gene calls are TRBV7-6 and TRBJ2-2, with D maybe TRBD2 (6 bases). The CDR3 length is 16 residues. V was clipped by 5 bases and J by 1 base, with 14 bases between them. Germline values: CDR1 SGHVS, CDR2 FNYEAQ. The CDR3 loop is CASSGTSRRNTGELFF. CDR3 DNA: TGTGCCAGCAGCGGAACTAGCCGAAGGAACACCGGGGAGCTGTTTTTT.

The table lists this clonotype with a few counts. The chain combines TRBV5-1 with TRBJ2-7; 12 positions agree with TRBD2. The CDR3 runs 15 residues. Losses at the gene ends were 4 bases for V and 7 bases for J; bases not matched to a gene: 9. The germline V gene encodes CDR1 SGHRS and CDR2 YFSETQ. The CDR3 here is CASSPRTSGAAEQYF. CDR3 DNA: TGCGCCAGCAGCCCGAGGACTAGCGGGGCCGCGGAGCAGTACTTC.

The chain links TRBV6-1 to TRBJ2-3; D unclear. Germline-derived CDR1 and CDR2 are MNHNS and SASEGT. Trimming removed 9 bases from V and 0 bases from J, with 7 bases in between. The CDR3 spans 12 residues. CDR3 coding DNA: TGTGCCAGTGAGATCAGCACAGATACGCAGTATTTT. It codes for CASEISTDTQYF.

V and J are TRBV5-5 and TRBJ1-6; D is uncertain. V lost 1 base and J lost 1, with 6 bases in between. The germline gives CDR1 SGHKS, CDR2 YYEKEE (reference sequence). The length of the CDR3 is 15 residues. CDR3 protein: CASSLQVSYNSPLHF. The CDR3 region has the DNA TGTGCCAGCAGCTTGCAAGTTTCCTATAATTCACCCCTCCACTTT.

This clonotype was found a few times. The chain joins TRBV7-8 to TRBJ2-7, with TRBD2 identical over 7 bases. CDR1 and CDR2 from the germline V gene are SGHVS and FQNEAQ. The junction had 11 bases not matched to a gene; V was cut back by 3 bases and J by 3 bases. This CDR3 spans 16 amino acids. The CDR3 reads CASSFDQRDWSYEQYF. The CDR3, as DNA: TGTGCCAGCAGCTTTGATCAGCGGGACTGGAGCTACGAGCAGTACTTC.

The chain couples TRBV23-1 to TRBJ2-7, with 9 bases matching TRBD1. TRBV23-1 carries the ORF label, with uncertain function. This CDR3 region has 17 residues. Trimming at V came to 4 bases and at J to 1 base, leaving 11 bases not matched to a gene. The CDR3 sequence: CASSPLSGDRESYEQYF. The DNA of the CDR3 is TGCGCCAGCAGTCCCCTCTCCGGGGACAGGGAATCCTACGAGCAGTACTTC.

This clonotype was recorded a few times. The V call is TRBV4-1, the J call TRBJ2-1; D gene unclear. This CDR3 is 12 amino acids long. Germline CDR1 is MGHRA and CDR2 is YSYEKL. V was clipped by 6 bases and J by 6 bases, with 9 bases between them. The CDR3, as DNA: TGCGCCAGCAGGGCGTGGGGCAATGAGCAGTTCTTC. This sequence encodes CASRAWGNEQFF.

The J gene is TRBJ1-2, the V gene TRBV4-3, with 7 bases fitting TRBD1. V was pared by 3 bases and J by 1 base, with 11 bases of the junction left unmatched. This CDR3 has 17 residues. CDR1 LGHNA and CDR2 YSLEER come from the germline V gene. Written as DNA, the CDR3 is TGCGCCAGCAGCCATGCTATTTTGACAGGGTTTAACTATGGCTACACCTTC. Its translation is CASSHAILTGFNYGYTF.

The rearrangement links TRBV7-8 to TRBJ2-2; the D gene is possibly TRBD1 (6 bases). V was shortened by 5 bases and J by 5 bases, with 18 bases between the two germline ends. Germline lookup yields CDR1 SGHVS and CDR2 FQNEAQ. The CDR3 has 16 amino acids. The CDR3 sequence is CASSPGTWEKTGELFF. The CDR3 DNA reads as TGTGCCAGCAGCCCCGGGACATGGGAAAAGACCGGGGAGCTGTTTTTT.

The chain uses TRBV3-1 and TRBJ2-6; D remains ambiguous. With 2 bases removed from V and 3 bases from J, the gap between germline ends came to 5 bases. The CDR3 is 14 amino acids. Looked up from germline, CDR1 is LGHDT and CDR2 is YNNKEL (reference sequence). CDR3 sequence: CASSQRDGANVLTF. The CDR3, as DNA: TGTGCCAGCAGCCAAAGGGATGGGGCCAACGTCCTGACTTTC.

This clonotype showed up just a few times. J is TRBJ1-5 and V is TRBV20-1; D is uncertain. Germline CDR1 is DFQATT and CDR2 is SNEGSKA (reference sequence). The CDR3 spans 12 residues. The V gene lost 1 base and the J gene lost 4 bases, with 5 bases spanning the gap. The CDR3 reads CSARVSNQPQHF. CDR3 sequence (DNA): TGCAGTGCTAGAGTCTCGAATCAGCCCCAGCATTTT.

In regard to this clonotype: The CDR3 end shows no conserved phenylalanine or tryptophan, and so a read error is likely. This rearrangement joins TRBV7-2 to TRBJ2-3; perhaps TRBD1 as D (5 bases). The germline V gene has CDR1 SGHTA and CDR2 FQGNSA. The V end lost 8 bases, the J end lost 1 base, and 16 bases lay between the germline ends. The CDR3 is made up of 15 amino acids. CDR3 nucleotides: TGTGCCAGCGTTAAGGGGCCCTGGGGCACAGATACGCAGTATTTG. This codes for CASVKGPWGTDTQYL.

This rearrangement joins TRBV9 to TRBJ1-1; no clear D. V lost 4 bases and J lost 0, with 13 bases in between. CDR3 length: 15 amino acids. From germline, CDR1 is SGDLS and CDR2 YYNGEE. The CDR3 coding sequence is TGTGCCAGCAGCCCCACCCGAGTCATGAACACTGAAGCTTTCTTT. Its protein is CASSPTRVMNTEAFF.

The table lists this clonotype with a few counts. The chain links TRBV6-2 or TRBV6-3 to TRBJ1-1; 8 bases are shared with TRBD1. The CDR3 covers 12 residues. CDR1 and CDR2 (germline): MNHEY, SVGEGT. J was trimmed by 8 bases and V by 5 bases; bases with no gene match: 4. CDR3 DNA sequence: TGTGCCAGCAGTCCTAGGACAGGGGAAGCTTTCTTT. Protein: CASSPRTGEAFF.

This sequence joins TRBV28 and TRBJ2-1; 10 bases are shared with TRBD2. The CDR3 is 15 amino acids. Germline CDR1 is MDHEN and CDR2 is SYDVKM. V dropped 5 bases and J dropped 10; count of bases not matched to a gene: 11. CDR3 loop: CASSPPAGGGSEQFF. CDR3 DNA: TGTGCCAGCAGTCCACCAGCGGGAGGGGGTTCGGAGCAGTTCTTC.

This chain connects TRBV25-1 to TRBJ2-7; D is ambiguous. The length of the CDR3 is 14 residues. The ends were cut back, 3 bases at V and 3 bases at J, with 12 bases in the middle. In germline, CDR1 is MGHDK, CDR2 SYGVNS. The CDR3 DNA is TGTGCCAGCAGTGATTCGGTCCGATACTACGAGCAGTACTTC. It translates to CASSDSVRYYEQYF.

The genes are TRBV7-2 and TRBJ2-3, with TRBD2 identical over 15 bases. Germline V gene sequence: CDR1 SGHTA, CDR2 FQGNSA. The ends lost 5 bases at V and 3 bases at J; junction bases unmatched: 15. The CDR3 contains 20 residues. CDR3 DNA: TGTGCCAGCAGCCCCCGGACTAGCGGGAGGGCTTCCCTAAGGACAGATACGCAGTATTTT. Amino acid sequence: CASSPRTSGRASLRTDTQYF.